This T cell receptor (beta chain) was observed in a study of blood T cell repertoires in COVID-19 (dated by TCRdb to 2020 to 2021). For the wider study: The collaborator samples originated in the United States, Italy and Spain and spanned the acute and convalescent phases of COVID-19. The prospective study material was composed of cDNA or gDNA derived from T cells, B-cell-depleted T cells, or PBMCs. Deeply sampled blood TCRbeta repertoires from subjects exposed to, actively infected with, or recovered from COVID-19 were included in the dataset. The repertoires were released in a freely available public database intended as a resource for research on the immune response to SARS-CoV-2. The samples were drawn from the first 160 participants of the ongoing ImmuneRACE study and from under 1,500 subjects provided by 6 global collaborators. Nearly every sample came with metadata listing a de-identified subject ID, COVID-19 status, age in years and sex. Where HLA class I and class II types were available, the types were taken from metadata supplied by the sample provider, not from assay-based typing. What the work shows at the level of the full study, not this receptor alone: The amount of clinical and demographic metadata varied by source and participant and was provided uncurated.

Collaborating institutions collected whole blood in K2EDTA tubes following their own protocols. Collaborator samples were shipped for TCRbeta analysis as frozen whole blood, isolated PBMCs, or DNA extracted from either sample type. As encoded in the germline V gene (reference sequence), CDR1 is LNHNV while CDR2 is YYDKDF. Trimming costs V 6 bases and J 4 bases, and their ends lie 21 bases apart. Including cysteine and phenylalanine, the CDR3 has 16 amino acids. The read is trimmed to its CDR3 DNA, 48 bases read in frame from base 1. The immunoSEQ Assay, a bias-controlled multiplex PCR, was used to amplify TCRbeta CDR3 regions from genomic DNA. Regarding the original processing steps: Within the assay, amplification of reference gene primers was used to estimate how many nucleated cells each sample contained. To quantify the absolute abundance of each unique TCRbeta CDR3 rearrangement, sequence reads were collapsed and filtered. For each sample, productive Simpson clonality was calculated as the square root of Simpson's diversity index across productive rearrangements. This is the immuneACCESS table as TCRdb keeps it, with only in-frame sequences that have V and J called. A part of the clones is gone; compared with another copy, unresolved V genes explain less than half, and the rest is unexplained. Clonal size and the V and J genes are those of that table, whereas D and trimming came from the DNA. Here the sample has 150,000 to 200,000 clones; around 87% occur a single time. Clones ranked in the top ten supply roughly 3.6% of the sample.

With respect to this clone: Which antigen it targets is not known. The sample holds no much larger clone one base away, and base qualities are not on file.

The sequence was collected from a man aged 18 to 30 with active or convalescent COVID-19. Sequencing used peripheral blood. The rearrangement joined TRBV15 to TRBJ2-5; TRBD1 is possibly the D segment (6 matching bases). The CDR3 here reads CATSALWQGMRETQYF. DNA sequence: TGTGCCACCAGTGCCCTTTGGCAGGGGATGAGAGAGACCCAGTACTTC.